The rows below give T cell receptor beta chains drawn from one sample of a study of metastatic and nonmetastatic thyroid tumors. TCRdb reassembled clones from the PCR reads with MiXCR. The table records about 45,000 clones, roughly 3.9% of them present only once. The sample consisted of blood. The receptors originated from a female donor with papillary thyroid cancer or a benign thyroid nodule (not recorded which). Some clones in this sample may be carry-over from other donors' samples. CDR3s include the opening cysteine and the closing phenylalanine or tryptophan.

v_gene	j_gene	CDR3aa
TRBV28	TRBJ1-5	CATSSYQPQHF
TRBV7-9	TRBJ2-5	CAISFRGGWETQYF
TRBV5-1	TRBJ1-1	CASSAAGHVPTVNTEAFF
TRBV6-1	TRBJ2-7	CASSALVGGDEQYF
TRBV15	TRBJ1-1	CATSRFQGVRTEAFF
TRBV28	TRBJ1-6	CASSVLEALNSPLHF
TRBV10-3	TRBJ1-1	CAISEGLGGGNTEAFF
TRBV2	TRBJ2-7	CASSEGTGGDEQYF
TRBV5-6	TRBJ2-6	CASSWDRGTGANVLTF
TRBV12-3/TRBV12-4	TRBJ2-3	CASSAPGDDTQYF
TRBV6-2/TRBV6-3	TRBJ2-2	CASSATTLGALNTGELFF
TRBV24-1	TRBJ2-1	CATSDPQGRSYNEQFF
TRBV28	TRBJ2-1	CASRDPWTWKGNEQFF
TRBV12-3/TRBV12-4	TRBJ2-5	CASSLNLETQYF
TRBV20-1	TRBJ2-2	CSAREGTSGFANTGELFF
TRBV6-2/TRBV6-3	TRBJ2-3	CASRPRDRGPDTQYF
TRBV6-2/TRBV6-3	TRBJ1-6	CASSYSEYRSPRSPLHF
TRBV20-1	TRBJ2-7	CSARDLAGQRPYEQYF
TRBV7-9	TRBJ1-1	CASSLTPGTPLEAFF
TRBV6-1	TRBJ2-2	CASSNPRTSLVTGELFF
TRBV11-3	TRBJ2-1	CASSLVAGSYNEQFF
TRBV5-1	TRBJ2-7	CASSLDLISYEQYF
TRBV2	TRBJ2-5	CASSRGETQYF
TRBV5-6	TRBJ1-6	CASSLPLKNSPLHF
TRBV2	TRBJ2-3	CASSEGRGRSRTDTQYF
TRBV11-2	TRBJ1-4	CASSAVVSEKLFF
TRBV4-2	TRBJ2-1	CASSQTGQGDNEQFF
TRBV27	TRBJ1-4	CASSLRPLASNEKLFF
TRBV6-1	TRBJ2-7	CASSVGAPYEQYF
TRBV19	TRBJ2-7	CASNLAGTYEQYF
TRBV5-1	TRBJ1-1	CASSLSGGDTEAFF
TRBV5-4	TRBJ2-3	CASSSGLATDTQYF
TRBV19	TRBJ1-6	CASSIQAGVNSPLHF
TRBV14	TRBJ2-1	CASSPSGRTYNEQFF
TRBV6-1	TRBJ2-3	CASSDNSGLAGDTQYF
TRBV5-1	TRBJ2-3	CASSLGQRTDTQYF
TRBV6-5	TRBJ1-2	CASSDSERGRVVGYTF
TRBV3-1	TRBJ2-7	CASSQSYEQYF
TRBV19	TRBJ2-1	CASRRSGRSSYNEQFF
TRBV15	TRBJ1-1	CDTSRGDRDGTEAFF
TRBV6-1	TRBJ1-2	CASRDRGANYGYTF
TRBV24-1	TRBJ2-2	CATRGAAGGSTGELFF
TRBV5-6	TRBJ2-1	CASSLVGGATYNEQFF
TRBV6-1	TRBJ1-2	CASSDRGALNYGYTF
TRBV7-2	TRBJ2-2	CASSLSSGKFGELFF
TRBV19	TRBJ2-1	CASTPSPRVYNEQFF
TRBV28	TRBJ1-6	CASSLNIGTNSPLHF
TRBV5-5	TRBJ1-5	CASSFYGTTNQPQHF